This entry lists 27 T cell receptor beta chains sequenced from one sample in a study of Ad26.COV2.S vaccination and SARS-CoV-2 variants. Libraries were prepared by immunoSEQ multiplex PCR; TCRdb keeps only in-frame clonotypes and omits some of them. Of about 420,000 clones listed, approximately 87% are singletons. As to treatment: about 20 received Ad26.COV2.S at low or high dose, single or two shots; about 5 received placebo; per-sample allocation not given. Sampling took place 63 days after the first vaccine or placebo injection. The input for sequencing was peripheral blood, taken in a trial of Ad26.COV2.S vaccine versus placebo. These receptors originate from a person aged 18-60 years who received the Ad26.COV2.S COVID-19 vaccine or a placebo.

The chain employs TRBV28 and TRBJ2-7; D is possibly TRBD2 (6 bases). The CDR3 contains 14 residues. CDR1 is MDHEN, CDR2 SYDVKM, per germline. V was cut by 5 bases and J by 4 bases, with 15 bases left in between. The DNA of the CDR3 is TGTGCCAGCAGTCCGCGGGGAGGAACATACGAGCAGTACTTC. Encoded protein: CASSPRGGTYEQYF.

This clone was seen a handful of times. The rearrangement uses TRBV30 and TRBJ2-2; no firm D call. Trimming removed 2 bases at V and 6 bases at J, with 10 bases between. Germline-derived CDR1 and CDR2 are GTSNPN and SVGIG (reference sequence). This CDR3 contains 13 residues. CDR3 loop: CAWSQVGAGELFF. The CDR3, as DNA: TGTGCCTGGAGTCAAGTCGGCGCCGGGGAGCTGTTTTTT. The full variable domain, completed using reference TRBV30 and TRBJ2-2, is SQTIHQWPATLVQPVGSPLSLECTVEGTSNPNLYWYRQAAGRGLQLLFYSVGIGQISSEVPQNLSASRPQDRQFILSSKKLLLSDSGFYLCAWSQVGAGELFFGEGSRLTVL.

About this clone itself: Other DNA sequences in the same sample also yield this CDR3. The CDR3 sequence: CASSPPSTDTQYF. DNA for the CDR3: TGTGCCAGCAGTCCCCCGAGCACAGATACGCAGTATTTT. The chain carries TRBV28 and TRBJ2-3, with D unresolved. The CDR3 is 13 amino acids. In germline, CDR1 is MDHEN, CDR2 SYDVKM. V lost 5 bases and J lost 0, with 6 bases in between.

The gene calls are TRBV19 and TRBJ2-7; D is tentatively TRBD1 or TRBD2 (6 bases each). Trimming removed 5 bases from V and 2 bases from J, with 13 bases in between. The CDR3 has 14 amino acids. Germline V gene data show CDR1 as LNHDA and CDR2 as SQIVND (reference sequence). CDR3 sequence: CASSPRDKAYEQYF. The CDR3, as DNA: TGTGCCAGTAGTCCGCGGGACAAAGCCTACGAGCAGTACTTC. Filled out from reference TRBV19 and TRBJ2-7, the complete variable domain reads DGGITQSPKYLFRKEGQNVTLSCEQNLNHDAMYWYRQDPGQGLRLIYYSQIVNDFQKGDIAEGYSVSREKKESFPLTVTSAQKNPTAFYLCASSPRDKAYEQYFGPGTRLTVT.

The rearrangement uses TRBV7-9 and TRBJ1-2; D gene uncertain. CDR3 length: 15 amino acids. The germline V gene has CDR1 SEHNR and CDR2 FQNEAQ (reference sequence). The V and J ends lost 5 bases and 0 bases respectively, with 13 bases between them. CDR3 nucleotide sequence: TGTGCCAGCAGCATCAAAAGTTCGGCTAACTATGGCTACACCTTC. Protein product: CASSIKSSANYGYTF.

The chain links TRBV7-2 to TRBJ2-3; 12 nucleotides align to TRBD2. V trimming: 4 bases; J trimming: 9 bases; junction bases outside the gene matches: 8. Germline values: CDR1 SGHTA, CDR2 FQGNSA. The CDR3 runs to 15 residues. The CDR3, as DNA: TGTGCCAGCAGCTGGCTAGCGGGGGGGCAGGGGACGCAGTATTTT. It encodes CASSWLAGGQGTQYF. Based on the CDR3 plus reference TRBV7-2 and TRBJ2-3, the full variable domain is GAGVSQSPSNKVTEKGKDVELRCDPISGHTALYWYRQSLGQGLEFLIYFQGNSAPDKSGLPSDRFSAERTGGSVSTLTIQRTQQEDSAVYLCASSWLAGGQGTQYFGPGTRLTVL.

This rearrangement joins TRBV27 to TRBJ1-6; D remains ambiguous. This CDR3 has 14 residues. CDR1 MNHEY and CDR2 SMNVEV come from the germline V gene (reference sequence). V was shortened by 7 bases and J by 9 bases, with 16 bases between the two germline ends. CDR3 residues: CASTLGSVSSPLHF. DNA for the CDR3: TGTGCCAGCACCCTCGGGTCAGTTTCTTCACCCCTCCACTTT.

For the CDR3, the DNA is TGTGCCAGCTCACCCGGTCGCGGGTTCTACGAGCAGTACTTC. This gives the protein CASSPGRGFYEQYF. The chain uses TRBV18 and TRBJ2-7; D might be TRBD2 (5 bases). The CDR3 sequence is 14 residues long. V dropped 3 bases and J dropped 3 bases, with 12 bases sitting between them. The germline V gene encodes CDR1 KGHSH and CDR2 LQKENI.

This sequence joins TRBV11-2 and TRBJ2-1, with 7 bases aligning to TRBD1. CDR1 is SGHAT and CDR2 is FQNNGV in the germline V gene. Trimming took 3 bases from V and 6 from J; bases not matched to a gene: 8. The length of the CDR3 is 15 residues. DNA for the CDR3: TGTGCCAGCAGCTTCGTCTTTGGGACAGCCAATGAGCAGTTCTTC. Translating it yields CASSFVFGTANEQFF.

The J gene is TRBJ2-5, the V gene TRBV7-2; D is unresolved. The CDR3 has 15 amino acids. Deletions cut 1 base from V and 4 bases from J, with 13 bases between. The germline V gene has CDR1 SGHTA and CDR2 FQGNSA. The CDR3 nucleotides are TGTGCCAGCAGCTTAGGGTCTTGGAAGGGAGAGACCCAGTACTTC. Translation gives CASSLGSWKGETQYF.

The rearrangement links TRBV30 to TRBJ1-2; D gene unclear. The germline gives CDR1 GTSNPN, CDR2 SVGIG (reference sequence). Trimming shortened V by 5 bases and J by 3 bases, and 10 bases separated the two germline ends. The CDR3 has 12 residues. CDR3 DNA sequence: TGTGCCTGGTTTCGATGGGACTATGGCTACACCTTC. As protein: CAWFRWDYGYTF.

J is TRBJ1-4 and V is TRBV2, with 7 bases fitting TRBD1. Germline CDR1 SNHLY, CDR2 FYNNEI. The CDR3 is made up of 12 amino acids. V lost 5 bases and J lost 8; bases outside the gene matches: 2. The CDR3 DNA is TGTGCCAGCAGTCCGGGACAGGAAAAACTGTTTTTT. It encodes CASSPGQEKLFF.

The CDR3 here is CASRGWNEQFF. The CDR3 nucleotides read TGTGCCTCAAGGGGGTGGAATGAGCAGTTCTTC. The chain uses TRBV3-1 (or the pseudogene TRBV3-2) and TRBJ2-1; TRBD1 might be the D (6 bases). V was pared by 11 bases and J by 7 bases, with 12 bases between. The length of the CDR3 is 11 residues. Germline CDR1 LGHDT, CDR2 YNNKEL (reference sequence).

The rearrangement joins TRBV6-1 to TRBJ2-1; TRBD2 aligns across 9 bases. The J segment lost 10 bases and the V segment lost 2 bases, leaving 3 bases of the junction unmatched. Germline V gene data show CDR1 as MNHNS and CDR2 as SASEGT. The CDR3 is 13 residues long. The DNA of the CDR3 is TGTGCCAGCAGTGAAAGAGGACTAGCGGAGCAGTTCTTC. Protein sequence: CASSERGLAEQFF.

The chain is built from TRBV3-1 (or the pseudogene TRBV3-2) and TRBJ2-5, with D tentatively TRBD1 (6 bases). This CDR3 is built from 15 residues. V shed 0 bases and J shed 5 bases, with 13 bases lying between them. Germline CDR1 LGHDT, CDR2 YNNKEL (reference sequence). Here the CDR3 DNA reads TGTGCCAGCAGCCAAGATCTGGGGGCGCGGGAGACCCAGTACTTC. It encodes CASSQDLGARETQYF.

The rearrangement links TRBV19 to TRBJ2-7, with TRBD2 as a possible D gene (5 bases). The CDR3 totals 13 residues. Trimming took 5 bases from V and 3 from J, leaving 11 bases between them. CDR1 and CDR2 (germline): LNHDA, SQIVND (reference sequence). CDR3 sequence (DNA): TGTGCCAGTAGTCGGGAAGGAGTCTACGAGCAGTACTTC. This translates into CASSREGVYEQYF.

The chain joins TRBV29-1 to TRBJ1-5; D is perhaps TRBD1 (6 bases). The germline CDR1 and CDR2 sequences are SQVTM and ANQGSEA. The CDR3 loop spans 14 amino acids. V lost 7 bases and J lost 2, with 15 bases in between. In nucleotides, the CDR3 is TGCAGCGCCAAGGAGGGGGTGGGCAATCAGCCCCAGCATTTT. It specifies CSAKEGVGNQPQHF.

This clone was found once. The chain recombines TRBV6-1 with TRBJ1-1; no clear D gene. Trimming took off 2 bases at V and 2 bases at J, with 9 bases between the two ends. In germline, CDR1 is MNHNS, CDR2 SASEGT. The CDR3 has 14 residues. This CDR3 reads CASSEPGINTEAFF. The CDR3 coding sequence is TGTGCCAGCAGTGAACCGGGGATAAACACTGAAGCTTTCTTT.

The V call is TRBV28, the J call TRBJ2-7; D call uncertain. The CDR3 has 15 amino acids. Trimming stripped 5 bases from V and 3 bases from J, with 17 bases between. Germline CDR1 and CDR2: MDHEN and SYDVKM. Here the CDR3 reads CASSPPRGWVYEQYF. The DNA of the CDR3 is TGTGCCAGCAGTCCGCCGCGTGGGTGGGTCTACGAGCAGTACTTC.

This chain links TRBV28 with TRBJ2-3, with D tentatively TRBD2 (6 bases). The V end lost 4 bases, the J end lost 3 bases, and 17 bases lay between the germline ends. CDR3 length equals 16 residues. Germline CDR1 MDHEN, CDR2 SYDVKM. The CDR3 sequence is CASSYPTGVATDTQYF. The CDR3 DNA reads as TGTGCCAGCAGTTACCCTACGGGGGTCGCGACAGATACGCAGTATTTT.

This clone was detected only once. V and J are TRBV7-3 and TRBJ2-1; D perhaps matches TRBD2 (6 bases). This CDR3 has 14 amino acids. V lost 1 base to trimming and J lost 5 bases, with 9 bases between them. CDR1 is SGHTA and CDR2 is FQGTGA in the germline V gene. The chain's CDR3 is CASSLSGANNEQFF. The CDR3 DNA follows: TGTGCCAGCAGCTTAAGCGGGGCAAACAATGAGCAGTTCTTC.

Here the CDR3 DNA reads TGTGCCAGTAGCCCTGACAGGGACCTCTACGAGCAGTACTTC. Encoded protein: CASSPDRDLYEQYF. This chain uses TRBV19 with TRBJ2-7, with 7 positions matching TRBD1. CDR1 and CDR2 (germline): LNHDA, SQIVND (reference sequence). The CDR3 is 14 amino acids. Trimming removed 6 bases from V and 3 bases from J; junction bases left unmatched: 8.

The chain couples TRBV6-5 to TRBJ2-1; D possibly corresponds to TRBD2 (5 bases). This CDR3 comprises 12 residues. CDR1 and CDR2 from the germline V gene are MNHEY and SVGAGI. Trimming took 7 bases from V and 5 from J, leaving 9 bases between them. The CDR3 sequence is CASTTRNNEQFF. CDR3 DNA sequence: TGTGCCAGCACTACTAGAAACAATGAGCAGTTCTTC.

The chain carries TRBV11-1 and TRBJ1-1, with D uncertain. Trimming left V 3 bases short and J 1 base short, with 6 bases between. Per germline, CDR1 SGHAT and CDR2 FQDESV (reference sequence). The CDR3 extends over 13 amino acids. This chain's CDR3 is CASSFTTNTEAFF. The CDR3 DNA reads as TGTGCCAGCAGCTTTACGACGAACACTGAAGCTTTCTTT.

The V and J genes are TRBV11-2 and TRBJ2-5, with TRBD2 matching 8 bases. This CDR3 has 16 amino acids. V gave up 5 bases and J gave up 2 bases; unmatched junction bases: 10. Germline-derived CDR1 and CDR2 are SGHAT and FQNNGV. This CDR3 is CASSPRLSGVQETQYF. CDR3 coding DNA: TGTGCCAGCAGCCCCCGACTTAGCGGGGTTCAAGAGACCCAGTACTTC.

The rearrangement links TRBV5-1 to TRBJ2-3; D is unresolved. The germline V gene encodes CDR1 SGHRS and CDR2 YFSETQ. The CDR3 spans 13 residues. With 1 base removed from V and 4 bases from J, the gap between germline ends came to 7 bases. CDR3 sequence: CASSLTIPDTQYF. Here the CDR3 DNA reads TGCGCCAGCAGCTTGACGATTCCAGATACGCAGTATTTT.

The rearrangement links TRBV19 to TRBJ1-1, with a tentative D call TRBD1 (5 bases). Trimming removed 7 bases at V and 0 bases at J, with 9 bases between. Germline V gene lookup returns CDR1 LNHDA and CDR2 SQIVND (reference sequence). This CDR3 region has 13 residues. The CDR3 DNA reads TGTGCCAGTACTGGGGGAATGAACACTGAAGCTTTCTTT. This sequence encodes CASTGGMNTEAFF.